This entry describes one T cell receptor (beta chain). The antigen it binds to is not known. The input lacks base qualities; no much larger clone sits a single base away. This sample is part of a study of control samples from healthy donors and cancer patients (TCRdb year 2020). Library prep was done by the immunoSEQ multiplex PCR assay. The source is immuneACCESS, and TCRdb retained only in-frame sequences with V and J called. Part of the clones is not carried over; for the studies checked, unresolved V genes explain less than half of this, and the remainder is unexplained. This sample comprises some 150,000 clones, nearly 96% of them detected only once. The ten largest clones capture just over 1% of the sample. CDR3 length: 16 amino acids, cysteine to phenylalanine. Only CDR3 DNA is held: 48 bases, read in frame from base 1. V loses 4 bases of germline sequence and J loses 2 bases, and the interval between the two ends is 17 bases. The germline V gene supplies CDR1 ENHRY and CDR2 SYGVKD.

This sequence uses TRBV10-3 and TRBJ1-2; the D gene is not confidently resolved. The source is a woman in her twenties or thirties in good health. The sequenced sample was blood. The CDR3 protein: CAISGSAEAINYGYTF. The nucleotide sequence reads as follows: TGTGCCATCAGTGGTAGTGCGGAGGCAATCAACTATGGCTACACCTTC.